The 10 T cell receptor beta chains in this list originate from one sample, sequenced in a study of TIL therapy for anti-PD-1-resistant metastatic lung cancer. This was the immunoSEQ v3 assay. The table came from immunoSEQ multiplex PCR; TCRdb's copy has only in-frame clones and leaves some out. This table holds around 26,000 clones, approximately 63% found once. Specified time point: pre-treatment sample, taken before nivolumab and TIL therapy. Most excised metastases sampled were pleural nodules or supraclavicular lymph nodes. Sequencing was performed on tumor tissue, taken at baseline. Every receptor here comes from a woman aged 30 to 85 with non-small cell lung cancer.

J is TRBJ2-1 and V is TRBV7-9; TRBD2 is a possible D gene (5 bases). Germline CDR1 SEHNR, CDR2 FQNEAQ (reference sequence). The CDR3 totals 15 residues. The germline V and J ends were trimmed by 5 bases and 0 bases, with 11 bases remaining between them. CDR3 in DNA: TGTGCCAGCAGCCAGACTATGAGCTCCTACAATGAGCAGTTCTTC. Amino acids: CASSQTMSSYNEQFF.

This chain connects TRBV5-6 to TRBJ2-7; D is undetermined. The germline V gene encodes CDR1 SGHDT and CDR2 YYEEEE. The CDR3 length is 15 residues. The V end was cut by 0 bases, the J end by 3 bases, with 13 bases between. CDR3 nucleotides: TGTGCCAGCAGCTTGGCCAGGCGGTGGAGCTACGAGCAGTACTTC. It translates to CASSLARRWSYEQYF.

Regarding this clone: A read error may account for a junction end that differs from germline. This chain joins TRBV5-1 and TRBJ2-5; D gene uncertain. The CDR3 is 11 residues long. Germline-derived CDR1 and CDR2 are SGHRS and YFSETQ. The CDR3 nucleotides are TGCGCCAGCAGCTCCAGTGAGCGACGGGACTTC. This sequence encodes CASSSSERRDF.

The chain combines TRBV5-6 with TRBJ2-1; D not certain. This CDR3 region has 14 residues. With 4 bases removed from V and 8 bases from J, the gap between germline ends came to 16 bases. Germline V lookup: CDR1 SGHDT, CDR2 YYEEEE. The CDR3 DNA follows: TGTGCCAGCAGCCCCACCTGGATATGGGATGAGCAGTTCTTC. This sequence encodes CASSPTWIWDEQFF.

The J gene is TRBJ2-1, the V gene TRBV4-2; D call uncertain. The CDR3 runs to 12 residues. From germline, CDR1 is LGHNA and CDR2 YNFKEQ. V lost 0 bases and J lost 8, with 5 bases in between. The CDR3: CASSQDLDEQFF. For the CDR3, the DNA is TGTGCCAGCAGCCAAGACTTGGATGAGCAGTTCTTC.

The CDR3 DNA is TGCGCCAGCAGTTCGGGGGGCCAAGAGACCCAGTACTTC. Its translation: CASSSGGQETQYF. This rearrangement joins TRBV10-2 to TRBJ2-5; 7 positions agree with TRBD2. Germline loops: CDR1 WSHSY, CDR2 SAAADI. Losses at the gene ends were 5 bases for V and 1 base for J; bases not matched to a gene: 1. This CDR3 region has 13 residues.

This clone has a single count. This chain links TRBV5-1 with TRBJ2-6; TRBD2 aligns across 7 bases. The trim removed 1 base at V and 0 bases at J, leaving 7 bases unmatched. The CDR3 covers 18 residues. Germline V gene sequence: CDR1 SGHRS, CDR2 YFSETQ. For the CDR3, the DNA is TGCGCCAGCAGCTTGAGCGGGACTTTCCGCTCTGGGGCCAACGTCCTGACTTTC. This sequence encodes CASSLSGTFRSGANVLTF. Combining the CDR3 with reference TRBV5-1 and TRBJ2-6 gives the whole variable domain KAGVTQTPRYLIKTRGQQVTLSCSPISGHRSVSWYQQTPGQGLQFLFEYFSETQRNKGNFPGRFSGRQFSNSRSEMNVSTLELGDSALYLCASSLSGTFRSGANVLTFGAGSRLTVL.

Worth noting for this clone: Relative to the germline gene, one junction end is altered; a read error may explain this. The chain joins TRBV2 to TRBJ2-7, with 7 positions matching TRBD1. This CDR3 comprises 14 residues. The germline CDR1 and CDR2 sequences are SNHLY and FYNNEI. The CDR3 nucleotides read TGTGCCAGCAGGGAAGACAGGGTAGTTAACGAGCAGTACTTC. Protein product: CASREDRVVNEQYF.

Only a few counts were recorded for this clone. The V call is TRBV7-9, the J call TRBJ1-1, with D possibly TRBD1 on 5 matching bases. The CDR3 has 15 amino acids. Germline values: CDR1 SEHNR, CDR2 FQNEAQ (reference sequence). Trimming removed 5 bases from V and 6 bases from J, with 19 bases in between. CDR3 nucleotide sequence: TGTGCCAGCAGCCTGGGGACGAGTCAGGGCCCTGAAGCTTTCTTT. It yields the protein CASSLGTSQGPEAFF.

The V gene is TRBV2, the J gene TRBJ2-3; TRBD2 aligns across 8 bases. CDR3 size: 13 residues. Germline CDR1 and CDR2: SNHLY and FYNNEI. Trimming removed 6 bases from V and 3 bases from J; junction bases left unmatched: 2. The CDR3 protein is CASRGLVTDTQYF. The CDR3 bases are TGTGCCAGCAGGGGACTAGTAACAGATACGCAGTATTTT.